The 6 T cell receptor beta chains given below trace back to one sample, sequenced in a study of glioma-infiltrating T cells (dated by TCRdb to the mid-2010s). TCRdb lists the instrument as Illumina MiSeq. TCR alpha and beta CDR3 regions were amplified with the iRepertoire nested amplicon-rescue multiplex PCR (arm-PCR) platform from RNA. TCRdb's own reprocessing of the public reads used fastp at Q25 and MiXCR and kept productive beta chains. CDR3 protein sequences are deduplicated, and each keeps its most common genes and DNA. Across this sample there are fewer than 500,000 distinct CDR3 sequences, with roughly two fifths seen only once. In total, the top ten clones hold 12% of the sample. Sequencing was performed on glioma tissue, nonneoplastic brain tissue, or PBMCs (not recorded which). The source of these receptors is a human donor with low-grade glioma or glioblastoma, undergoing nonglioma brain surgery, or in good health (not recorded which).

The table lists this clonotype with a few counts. The CDR3 reads CASSVYMETQYF. In nucleotides, the CDR3 is TGTGCCAGCAGCGTCTATATGGAGACCCAGTACTTC. This chain uses TRBV28 with TRBJ2-5; D call uncertain. V shed 6 bases and J shed 5 bases, with 10 bases lying between them. Germline V CDR1 and CDR2: MDHEN, SYDVKM. The CDR3 extends over 12 amino acids.

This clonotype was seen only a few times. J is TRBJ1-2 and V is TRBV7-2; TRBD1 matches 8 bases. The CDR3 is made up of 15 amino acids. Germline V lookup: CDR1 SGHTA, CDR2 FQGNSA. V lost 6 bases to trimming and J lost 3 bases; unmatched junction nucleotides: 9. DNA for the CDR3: TGTGCCAGCAGTTTCACAGGGGGGGGGGACTATGGCTACACCTTC. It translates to CASSFTGGGDYGYTF.

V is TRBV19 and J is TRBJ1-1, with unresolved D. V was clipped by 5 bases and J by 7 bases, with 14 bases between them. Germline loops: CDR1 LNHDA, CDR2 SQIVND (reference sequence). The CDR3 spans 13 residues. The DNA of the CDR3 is TGTGCCAGTAGTCTCCAACCGACGGATGAAGCTTTCTTT. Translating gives CASSLQPTDEAFF.

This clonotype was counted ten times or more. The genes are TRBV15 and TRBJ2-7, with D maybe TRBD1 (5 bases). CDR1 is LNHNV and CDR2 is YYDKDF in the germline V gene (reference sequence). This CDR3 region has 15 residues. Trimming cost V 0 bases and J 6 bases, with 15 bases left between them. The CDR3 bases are TGTGCCACCAGCAGAGATCCAGGGCCCTCCGCCGAGCAGTACTTC. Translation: CATSRDPGPSAEQYF.

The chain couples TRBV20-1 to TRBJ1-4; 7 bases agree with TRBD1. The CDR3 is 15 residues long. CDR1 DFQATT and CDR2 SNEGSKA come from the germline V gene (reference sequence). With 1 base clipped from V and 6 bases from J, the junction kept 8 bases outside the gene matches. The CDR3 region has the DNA TGCAGTGCTAGAGGACAAGACAGGGACCATGAAAAACTGTTTTTT. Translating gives CSARGQDRDHEKLFF.

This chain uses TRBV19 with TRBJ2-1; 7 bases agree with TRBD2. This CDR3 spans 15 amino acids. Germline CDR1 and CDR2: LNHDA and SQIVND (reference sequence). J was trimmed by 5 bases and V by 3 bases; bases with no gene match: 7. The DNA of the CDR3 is TGTGCCAGTAGTATTCGGCTAGCGGCCAACAATGAGCAGTTCTTC. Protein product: CASSIRLAANNEQFF.